The entry below describes one T cell receptor (beta chain). A junction end diverges from the germline sequence, so it may reflect a read error. The entry originates in a study of tumor-infiltrating lymphocytes in primary liver carcinoma. In germline, CDR1 is SGHAT, CDR2 FQNNGV. The CDR3 contains 18 residues. Total RNA amounting to about 520 ng was the source from which TCR beta cDNA was made with a constant-region primer. Slightly modified ARM-PCR with three nested multiplex PCR rounds yielded TCR beta libraries. The opening two PCR rounds, approximately 10 cycles each, paired TRBV1-TRBV30 forward primers with a C-beta reverse primer. TCRdb redid the calling of the multiplex PCR reads with MiXCR, one entry per CDR3 protein. The sample has almost 200,000 distinct CDR3 sequences; around three fifths are singletons. Unsorted whole blood supplied the RNA, and germline DNA was extracted too.

The V and J genes are TRBV11-2 and TRBJ2-1; no reliable D call. This receptor was taken from a woman between 55 and 75 years old with primary liver carcinoma and hepatitis B virus infection. The sequenced material came from peripheral blood. CDR3 DNA: TGTGCCAGCAGCTTAAAGCCTAGTGGATACAGCTCCTACAATGAGCAGGTCTTC. As protein: CASSLKPSGYSSYNEQVF. Filled out from reference TRBV11-2 and TRBJ2-1, the complete variable domain reads EAGVAQSPRYKIIEKRQSVAFWCNPISGHATLYWYQQILGQGPKLLIQFQNNGVVDDSQLPKDRFSAERLKGVDSTLKIQPAKLEDSAVYLCASSLKPSGYSSYNEQVFGPGTRLTVL.